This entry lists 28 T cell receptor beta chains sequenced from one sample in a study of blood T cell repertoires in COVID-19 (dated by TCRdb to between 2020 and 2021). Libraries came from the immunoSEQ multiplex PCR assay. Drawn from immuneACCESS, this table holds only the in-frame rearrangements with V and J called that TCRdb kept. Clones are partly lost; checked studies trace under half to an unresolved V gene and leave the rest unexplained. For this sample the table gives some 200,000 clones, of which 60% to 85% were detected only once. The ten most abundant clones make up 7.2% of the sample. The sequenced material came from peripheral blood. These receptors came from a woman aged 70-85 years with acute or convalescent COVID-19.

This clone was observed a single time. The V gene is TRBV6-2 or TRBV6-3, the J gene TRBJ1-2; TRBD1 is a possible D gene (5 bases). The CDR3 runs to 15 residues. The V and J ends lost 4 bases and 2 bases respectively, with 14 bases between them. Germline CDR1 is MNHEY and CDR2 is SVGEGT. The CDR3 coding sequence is TGTGCCAGCAGTTCCCCCGACAGATCCAACTATGGCTACACCTTC. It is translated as CASSSPDRSNYGYTF.

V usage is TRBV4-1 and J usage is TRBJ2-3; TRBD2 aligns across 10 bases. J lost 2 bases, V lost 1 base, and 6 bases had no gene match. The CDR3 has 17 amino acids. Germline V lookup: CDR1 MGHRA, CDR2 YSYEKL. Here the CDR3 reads CASSQAPTSGTTDTQYF. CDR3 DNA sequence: TGCGCCAGCAGCCAAGCCCCCACTAGCGGGACCACAGATACGCAGTATTTT.

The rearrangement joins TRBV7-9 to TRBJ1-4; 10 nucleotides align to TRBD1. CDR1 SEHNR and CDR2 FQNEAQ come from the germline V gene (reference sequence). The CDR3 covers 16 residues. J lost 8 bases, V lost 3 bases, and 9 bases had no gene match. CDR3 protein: CASSFPGQGRGEKLFF. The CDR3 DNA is TGTGCCAGCAGCTTCCCGGGACAGGGGAGGGGAGAAAAACTGTTTTTT. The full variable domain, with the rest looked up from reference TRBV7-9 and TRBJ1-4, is DTGVSQNPRHKITKRGQNVTFRCDPISEHNRLYWYRQTLGQGPEFLTYFQNEAQLEKSRLLSDRFSAERPKGSFSTLEIQRTEQGDSAMYLCASSFPGQGRGEKLFFGSGTQLSVL.

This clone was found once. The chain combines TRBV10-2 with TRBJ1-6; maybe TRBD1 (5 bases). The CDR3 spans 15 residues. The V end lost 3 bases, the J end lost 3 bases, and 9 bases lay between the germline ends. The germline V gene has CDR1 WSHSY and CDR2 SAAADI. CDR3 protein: CASSDGGIYNSPLHF. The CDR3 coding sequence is TGCGCCAGCAGTGATGGGGGGATCTATAATTCACCCCTCCACTTT.

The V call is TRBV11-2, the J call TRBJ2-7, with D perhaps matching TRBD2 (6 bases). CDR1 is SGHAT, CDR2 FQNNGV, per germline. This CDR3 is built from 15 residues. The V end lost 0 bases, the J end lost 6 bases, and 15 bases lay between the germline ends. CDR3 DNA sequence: TGTGCCAGCAGCTTAGAAAGTGGCGGGGTCTCCGAGCAGTACGTC. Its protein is CASSLESGGVSEQYV.

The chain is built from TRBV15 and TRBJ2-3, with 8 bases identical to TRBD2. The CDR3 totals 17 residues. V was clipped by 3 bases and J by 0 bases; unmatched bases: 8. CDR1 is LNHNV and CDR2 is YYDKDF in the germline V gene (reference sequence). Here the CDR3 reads CATSSIAGKYSTDTQYF. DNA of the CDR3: TGTGCCACCAGCAGCATAGCGGGGAAGTATAGCACAGATACGCAGTATTTT.

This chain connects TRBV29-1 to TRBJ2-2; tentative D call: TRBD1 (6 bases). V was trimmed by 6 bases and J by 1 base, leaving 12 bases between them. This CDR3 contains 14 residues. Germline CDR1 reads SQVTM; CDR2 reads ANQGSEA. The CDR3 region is CSVDKQGNTGELFF. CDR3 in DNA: TGCAGCGTAGATAAACAGGGGAACACCGGGGAGCTGTTTTTT.

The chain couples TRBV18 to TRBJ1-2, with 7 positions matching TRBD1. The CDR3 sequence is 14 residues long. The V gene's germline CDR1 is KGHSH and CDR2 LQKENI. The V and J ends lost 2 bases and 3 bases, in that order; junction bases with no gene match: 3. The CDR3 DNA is TGTGCCAGCTCACCAGTACAGGGGTACTATGGCTACACCTTC. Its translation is CASSPVQGYYGYTF.

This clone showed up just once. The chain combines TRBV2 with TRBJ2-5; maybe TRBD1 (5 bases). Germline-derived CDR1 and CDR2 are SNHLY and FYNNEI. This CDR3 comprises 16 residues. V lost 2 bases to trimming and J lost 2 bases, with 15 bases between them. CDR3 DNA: TGTGCCAGCAGTGAATCAAAGGGGCCTATTCAAGAGACCCAGTACTTC. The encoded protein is CASSESKGPIQETQYF.

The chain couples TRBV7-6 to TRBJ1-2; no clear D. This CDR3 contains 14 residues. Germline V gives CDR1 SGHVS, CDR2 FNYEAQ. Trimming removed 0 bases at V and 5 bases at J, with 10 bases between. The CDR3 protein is CASSLARSSYGYTF. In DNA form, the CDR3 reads TGTGCCAGCAGCTTAGCCCGAAGCTCTTATGGCTACACCTTC.

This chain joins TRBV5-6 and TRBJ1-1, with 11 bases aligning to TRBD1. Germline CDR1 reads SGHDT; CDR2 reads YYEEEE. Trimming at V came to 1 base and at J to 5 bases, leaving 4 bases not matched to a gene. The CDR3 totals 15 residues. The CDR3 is CASSLSGTGGTEAFF. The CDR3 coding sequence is TGTGCCAGCAGCTTGTCCGGGACAGGGGGAACTGAAGCTTTCTTT.

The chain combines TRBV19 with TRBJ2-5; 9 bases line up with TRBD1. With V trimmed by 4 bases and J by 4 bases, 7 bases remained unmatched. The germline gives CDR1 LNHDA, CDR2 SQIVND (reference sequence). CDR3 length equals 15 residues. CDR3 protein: CASSTHRGLGETQYF. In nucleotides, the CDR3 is TGTGCCAGTAGTACACACAGGGGGCTGGGAGAGACCCAGTACTTC.

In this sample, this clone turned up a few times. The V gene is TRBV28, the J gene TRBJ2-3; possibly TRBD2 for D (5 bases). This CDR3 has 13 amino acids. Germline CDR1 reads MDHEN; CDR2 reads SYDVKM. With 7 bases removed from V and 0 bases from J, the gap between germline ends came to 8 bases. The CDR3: CASIPGSTDTQYF. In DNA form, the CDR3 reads TGTGCCAGCATCCCGGGAAGCACAGATACGCAGTATTTT.

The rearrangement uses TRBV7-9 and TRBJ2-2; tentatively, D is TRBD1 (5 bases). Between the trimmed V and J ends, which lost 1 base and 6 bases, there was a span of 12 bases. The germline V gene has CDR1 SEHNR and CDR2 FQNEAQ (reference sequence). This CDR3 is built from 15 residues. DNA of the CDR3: TGTGCCAGCAGCTTAGGGGGCTCGACTGCCGGGGAGCTGTTTTTT. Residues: CASSLGGSTAGELFF.

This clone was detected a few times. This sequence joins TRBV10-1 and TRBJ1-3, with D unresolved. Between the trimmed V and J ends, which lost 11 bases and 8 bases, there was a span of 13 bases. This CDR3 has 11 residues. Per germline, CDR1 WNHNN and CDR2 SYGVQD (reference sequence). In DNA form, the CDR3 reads TGCGCCCGCTCACGTGGCCACACCATATATTTT. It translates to CARSRGHTIYF.

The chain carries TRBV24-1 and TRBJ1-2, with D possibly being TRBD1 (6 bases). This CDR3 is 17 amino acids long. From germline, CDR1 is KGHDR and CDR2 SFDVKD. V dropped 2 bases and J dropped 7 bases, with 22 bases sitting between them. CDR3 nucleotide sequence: TGTGCCACCAGTGATTCTGCTTTACAGGGCACCGTCTCTGGCTACACCTTC. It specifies CATSDSALQGTVSGYTF.

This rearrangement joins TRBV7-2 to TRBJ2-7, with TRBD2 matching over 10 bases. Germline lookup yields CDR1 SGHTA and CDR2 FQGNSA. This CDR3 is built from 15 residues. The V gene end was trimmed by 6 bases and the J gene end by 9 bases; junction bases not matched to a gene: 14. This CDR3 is CASSTTLAGDGRQYF. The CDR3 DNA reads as TGTGCCAGCAGTACCACCCTAGCGGGGGACGGTAGGCAGTACTTC. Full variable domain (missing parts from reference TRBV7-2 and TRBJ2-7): GAGVSQSPSNKVTEKGKDVELRCDPISGHTALYWYRQSLGQGLEFLIYFQGNSAPDKSGLPSDRFSAERTGGSVSTLTIQRTQQEDSAVYLCASSTTLAGDGRQYFGPGTRLTVT.

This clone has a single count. This chain's CDR3 is CASRNRQGADTQYF. The CDR3 nucleotides read TGTGCCAGCAGAAATAGACAGGGGGCAGATACGCAGTATTTT. V and J are TRBV28 and TRBJ2-3; 9 positions agree with TRBD1. The CDR3 runs 14 residues. The junction had 5 bases not matched to a gene; V was cut back by 6 bases and J by 4 bases. Looked up from germline, CDR1 is MDHEN and CDR2 is SYDVKM.

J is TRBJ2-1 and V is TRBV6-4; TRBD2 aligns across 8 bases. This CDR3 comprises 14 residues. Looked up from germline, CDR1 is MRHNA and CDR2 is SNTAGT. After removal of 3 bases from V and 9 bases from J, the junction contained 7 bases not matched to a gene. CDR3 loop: CASSEGLVSGEQFF. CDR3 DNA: TGTGCCAGCAGTGAGGGACTAGTCTCGGGTGAGCAGTTCTTC.

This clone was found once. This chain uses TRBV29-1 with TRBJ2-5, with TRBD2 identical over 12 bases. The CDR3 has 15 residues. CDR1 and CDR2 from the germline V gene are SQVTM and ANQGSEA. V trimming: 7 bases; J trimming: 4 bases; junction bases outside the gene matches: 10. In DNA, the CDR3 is TGCAGCGCAGCAACTAGCGGGGGGTTGTCAGAGACCCAGTACTTC. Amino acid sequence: CSAATSGGLSETQYF. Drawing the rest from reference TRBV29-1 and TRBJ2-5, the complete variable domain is SAVISQKPSRDICQRGTSLTIQCQVDSQVTMMFWYRQQPGQSLTLIATANQGSEATYESGFVIDKFPISRPNLTFSTLTVSNMSPEDSSIYLCSAATSGGLSETQYFGPGTRLLVL.

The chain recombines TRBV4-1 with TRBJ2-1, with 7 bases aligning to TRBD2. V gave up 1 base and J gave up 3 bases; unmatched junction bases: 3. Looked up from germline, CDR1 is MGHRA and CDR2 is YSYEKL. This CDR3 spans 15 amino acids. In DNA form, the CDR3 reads TGCGCCAGCAGCCAAGGCAGCGGGGTCTACAATGAGCAGTTCTTC. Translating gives CASSQGSGVYNEQFF.

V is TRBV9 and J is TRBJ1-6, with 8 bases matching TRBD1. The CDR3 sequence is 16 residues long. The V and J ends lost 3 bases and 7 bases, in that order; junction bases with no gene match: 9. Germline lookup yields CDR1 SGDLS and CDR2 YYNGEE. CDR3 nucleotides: TGTGCCAGCAGCGGCCCCGCGGACAGGGCCAATTCACCCCTCCACTTT. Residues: CASSGPADRANSPLHF.

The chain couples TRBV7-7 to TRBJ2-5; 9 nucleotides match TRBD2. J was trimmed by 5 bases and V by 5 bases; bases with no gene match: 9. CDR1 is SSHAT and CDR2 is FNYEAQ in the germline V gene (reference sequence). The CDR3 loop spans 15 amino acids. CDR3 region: CASSATGLASETQYF. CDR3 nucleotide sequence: TGTGCCAGCAGCGCAACGGGACTAGCTTCGGAGACCCAGTACTTC.

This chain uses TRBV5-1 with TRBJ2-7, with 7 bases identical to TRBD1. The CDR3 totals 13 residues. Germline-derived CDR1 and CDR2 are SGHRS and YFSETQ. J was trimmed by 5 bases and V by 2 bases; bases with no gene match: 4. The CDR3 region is CASSLQGNDEQYF. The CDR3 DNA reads TGCGCCAGCAGCTTACAGGGGAACGACGAGCAGTACTTC.

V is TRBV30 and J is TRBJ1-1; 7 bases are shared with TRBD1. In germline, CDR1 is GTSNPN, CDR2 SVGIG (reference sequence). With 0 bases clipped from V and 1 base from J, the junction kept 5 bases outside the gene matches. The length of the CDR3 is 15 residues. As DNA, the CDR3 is TGTGCCTGGAGTGTACAGGACAGGAGGAACACTGAAGCTTTCTTT. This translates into CAWSVQDRRNTEAFF.

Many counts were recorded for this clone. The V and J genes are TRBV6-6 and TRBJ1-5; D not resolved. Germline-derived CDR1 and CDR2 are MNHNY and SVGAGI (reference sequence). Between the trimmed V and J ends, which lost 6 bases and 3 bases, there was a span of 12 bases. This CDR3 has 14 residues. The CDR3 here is CASREHSYNQPQHF. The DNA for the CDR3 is TGTGCCAGCAGGGAGCATAGCTACAATCAGCCCCAGCATTTT.

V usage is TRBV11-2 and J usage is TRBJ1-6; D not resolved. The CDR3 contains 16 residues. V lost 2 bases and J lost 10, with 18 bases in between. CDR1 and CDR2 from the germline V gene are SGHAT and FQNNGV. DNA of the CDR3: TGTGCCAGCAGCTTATCATCGCCAGACATTTGGTCACCCCTCCACTTT. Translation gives CASSLSSPDIWSPLHF.

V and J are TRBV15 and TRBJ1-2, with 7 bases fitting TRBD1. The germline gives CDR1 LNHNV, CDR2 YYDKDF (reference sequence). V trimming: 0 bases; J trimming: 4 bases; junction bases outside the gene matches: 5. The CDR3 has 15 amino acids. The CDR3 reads CATSRDLGDSYGYTF. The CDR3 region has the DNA TGTGCCACCAGCAGAGATTTGGGGGACAGCTATGGCTACACCTTC.